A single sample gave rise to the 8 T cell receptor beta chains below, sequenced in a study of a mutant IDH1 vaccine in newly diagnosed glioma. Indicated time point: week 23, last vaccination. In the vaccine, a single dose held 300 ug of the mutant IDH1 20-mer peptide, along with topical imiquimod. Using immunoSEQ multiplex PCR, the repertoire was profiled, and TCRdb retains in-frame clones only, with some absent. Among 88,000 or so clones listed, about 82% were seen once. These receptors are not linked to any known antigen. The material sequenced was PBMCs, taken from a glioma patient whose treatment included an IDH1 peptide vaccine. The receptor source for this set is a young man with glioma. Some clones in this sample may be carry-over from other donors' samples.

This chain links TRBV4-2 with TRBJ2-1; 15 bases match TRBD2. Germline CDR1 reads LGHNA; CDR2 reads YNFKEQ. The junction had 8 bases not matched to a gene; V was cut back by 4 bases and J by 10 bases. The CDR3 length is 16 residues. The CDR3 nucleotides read TGTGCCAGCAGCCCGGTACTGGGGACTAGCGGGGGGGAGCAGTTCTTC. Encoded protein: CASSPVLGTSGGEQFF.

CDR3: CASSYGLAGGAGELFF. The CDR3, as DNA: TGTGCCAGCAGTTACGGGCTAGCGGGAGGGGCCGGGGAGCTGTTTTTT. V gene TRBV6-5 combines with J gene TRBJ2-2; TRBD2 agrees at 12 bases. The CDR3 loop spans 16 amino acids. Trimming cost V 2 bases and J 6 bases; bases outside gene matches: 4. CDR1 MNHEY and CDR2 SVGAGI come from the germline V gene.

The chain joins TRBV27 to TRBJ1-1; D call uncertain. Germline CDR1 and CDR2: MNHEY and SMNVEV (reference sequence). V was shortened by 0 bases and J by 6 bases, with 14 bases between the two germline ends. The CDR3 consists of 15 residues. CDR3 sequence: CASSLSRGLTAEAFF. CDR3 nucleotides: TGTGCCAGCAGTTTATCGCGGGGTCTGACGGCTGAAGCTTTCTTT.

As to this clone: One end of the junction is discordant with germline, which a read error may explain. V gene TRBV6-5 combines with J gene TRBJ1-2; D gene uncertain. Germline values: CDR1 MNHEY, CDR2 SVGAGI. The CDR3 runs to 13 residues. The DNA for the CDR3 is TGTGCCAGCAGATACTCAGAGGCCCCTGGCTACACCTTC. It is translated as CASRYSEAPGYTF.

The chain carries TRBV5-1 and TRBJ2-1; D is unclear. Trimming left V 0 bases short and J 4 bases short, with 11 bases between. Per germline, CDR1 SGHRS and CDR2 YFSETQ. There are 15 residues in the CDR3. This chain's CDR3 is CASSLEVSLYNEQFF. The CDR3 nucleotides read TGCGCCAGCAGCTTGGAAGTTAGCCTTTACAATGAGCAGTTCTTC.

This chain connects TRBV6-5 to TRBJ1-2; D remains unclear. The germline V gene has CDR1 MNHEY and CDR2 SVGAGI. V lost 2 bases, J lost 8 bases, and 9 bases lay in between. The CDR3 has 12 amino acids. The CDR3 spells CASSYNDAGYTF. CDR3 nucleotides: TGTGCCAGCAGTTACAACGACGCCGGCTACACCTTC.

CDR3 DNA sequence: TGTGCCAGCAGTCTGTGGGGACTCCCGAACACTGAAGCTTTCTTT. Translation gives CASSLWGLPNTEAFF. This chain joins TRBV5-4 and TRBJ1-1; D is possibly TRBD1 (5 bases). The CDR3 extends over 15 amino acids. Trimming took 5 bases from V and 1 from J, leaving 15 bases between them. Germline V gene lookup returns CDR1 SGHNT and CDR2 YYREEE (reference sequence).

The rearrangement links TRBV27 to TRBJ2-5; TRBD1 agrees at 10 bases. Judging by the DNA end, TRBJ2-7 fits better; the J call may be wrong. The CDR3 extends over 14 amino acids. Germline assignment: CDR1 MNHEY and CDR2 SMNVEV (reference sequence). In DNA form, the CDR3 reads TGTGCCAGCAGTCTCGGACAGGGGGCCTACGAGCAGTACTTC. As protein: CASSLGQGAYEQYF.